The T cell receptor beta chain described here comes from a study of Ad26.COV2.S vaccination and SARS-CoV-2 variants. The assay was immunoSEQ multiplex PCR, and TCRdb's table has in-frame clones only and misses some. Of 400,000 to 450,000 clones listed, 90% were seen once; the top ten hold around 4.2%. Treatment of the sample: around 19 received Ad26.COV2.S at low or high dose, single or two shots; several received placebo; per-sample allocation not given. At day 63 after the first vaccine or placebo injection, samples were drawn. Findings and caveats of the study: Vaccinees showed greater spike-specific TCR breadth than placebo recipients.

As for this clone: Its target is unknown.

This clonotype was sampled from a person aged 18-65 years who received the Ad26.COV2.S COVID-19 vaccine or a placebo. Sequenced material: peripheral blood, taken in a trial of Ad26.COV2.S vaccine versus placebo.

The CDR3 nucleotides read TGCGCCAGCAGCCTGGGACTCTTGAACACCGGGGAGCTGTTTTTT. This translates into CASSLGLLNTGELFF. The chain carries TRBV4-1 and TRBJ2-2, with TRBD2 as a possible D gene (6 bases). This CDR3 comprises 15 residues. Germline CDR1 reads MGHRA; CDR2 reads YSYEKL. Trimming removed 4 bases at V and 1 base at J, with 10 bases between.